This T cell receptor beta chain was captured in a study of control samples from healthy donors and cancer patients. The data were produced by immunoSEQ multiplex PCR, yet TCRdb's version contains in-frame clones alone and is incomplete. The sample includes 100,000 to 150,000 clones, about nine tenths of them seen just once. This CDR3 spans 18 amino acids. Germline CDR1 and CDR2: LGHNA and YSLEER. The V and J ends lost 4 bases and 1 base, in that order; junction bases with no gene match: 14. The TCR sequence derives from a middle-aged man in good health. This chain connects TRBV4-3 to TRBJ2-3, with 7 nucleotides matching TRBD2. Sequenced input: blood. The CDR3 loop reads CASSPVPTSDFGTDTQYF. The CDR3 DNA is TGCGCCAGCAGCCCGGTCCCCACTAGCGACTTCGGCACAGATACGCAGTATTTT.